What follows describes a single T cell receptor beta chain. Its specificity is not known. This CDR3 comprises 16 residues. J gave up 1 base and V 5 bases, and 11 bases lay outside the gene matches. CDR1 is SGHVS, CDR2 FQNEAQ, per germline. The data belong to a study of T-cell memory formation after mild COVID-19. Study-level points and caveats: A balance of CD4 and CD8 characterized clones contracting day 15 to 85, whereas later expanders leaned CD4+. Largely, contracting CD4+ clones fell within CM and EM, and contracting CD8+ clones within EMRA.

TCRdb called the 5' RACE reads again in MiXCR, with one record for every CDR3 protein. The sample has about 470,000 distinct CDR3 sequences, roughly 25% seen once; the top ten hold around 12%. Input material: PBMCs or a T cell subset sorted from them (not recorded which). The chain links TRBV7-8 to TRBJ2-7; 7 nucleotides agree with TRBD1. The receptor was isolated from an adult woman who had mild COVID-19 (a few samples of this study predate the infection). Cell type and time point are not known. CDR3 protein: CASSPDLRQGSYEQYF. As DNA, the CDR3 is TGTGCCAGCAGCCCTGACCTCCGACAGGGTTCCTACGAGCAGTACTTC.